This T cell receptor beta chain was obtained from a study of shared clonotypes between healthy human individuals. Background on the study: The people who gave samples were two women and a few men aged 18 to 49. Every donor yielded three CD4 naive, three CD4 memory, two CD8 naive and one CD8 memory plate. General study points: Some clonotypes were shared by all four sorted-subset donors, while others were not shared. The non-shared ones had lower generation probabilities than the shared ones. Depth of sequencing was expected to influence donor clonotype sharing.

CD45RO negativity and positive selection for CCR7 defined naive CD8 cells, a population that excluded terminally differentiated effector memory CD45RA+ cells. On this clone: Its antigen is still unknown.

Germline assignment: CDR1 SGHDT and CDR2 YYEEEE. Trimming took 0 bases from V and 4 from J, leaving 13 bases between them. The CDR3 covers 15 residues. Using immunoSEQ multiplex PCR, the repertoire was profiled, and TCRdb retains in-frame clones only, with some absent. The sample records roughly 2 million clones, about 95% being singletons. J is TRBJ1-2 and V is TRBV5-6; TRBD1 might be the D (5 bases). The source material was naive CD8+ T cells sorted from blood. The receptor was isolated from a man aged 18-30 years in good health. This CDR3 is CASSLGDGLPYGYTF. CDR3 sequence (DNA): TGTGCCAGCAGCTTGGGGGACGGCCTACCCTATGGCTACACCTTC.